The 13 T cell receptor beta chains presented below share a single source sample, sequenced in a study of type 1 regulatory T cells. A single record per CDR3 protein comes from TCRdb applying MiXCR to the reads. The table shows around 65,000 distinct CDR3 sequences, with just under 50% occurring only once. Antigens of these TCRs are unknown. The sample comprised cultured non-Tr1 T cells, either the whole culture or a sorted T cell fraction (not recorded which). The origin of the receptors is a human donor in good health.

The chain couples TRBV2 to TRBJ2-5; the D is unclear. Trimming took off 2 bases at V and 6 bases at J, with 4 bases between the two ends. Germline V gives CDR1 SNHLY, CDR2 FYNNEI. CDR3 length equals 11 residues. CDR3 region: CASSESKTQYF. The DNA for the CDR3 is TGTGCCAGCAGTGAATCGAAGACCCAGTACTTC.

The sample holds many counts of this clonotype. The V call is TRBV19, the J call TRBJ2-1; TRBD2 is a possible D gene (7 bases). The V gene's germline CDR1 is LNHDA and CDR2 SQIVND (reference sequence). CDR3 length: 13 amino acids. Between the trimmed V and J ends, which lost 6 bases and 10 bases, there was a span of 16 bases. The CDR3 sequence: CASRYRGAGEQFF. DNA for the CDR3: TGTGCCAGTAGATATCGGGGGGCGGGAGAGCAGTTCTTC.

Details on this clonotype: One end of the junction is discordant with germline, which a read error may explain. The gene calls are TRBV5-1 and TRBJ1-1, with TRBD1 matching over 8 bases. Germline V gene sequence: CDR1 SGHRS, CDR2 YFSETQ. CDR3 length: 15 residues. CDR3 amino acids: CVSSLNPQGDTEAFF. The CDR3 nucleotides are TGCGTCAGCAGCCTAAACCCACAGGGGGACACTGAAGCTTTCTTC.

This CDR3 is CASSKQGDTEAFF. DNA of the CDR3: TGTGCCAGCAGTAAACAGGGGGACACTGAAGCTTTCTTT. This chain connects TRBV6-1 to TRBJ1-1, with TRBD1 identical over 8 bases. CDR3 size: 13 residues. Germline CDR1 reads MNHNS; CDR2 reads SASEGT. Germline trimming cut 5 bases from V and 3 bases from J; bases unmatched to any gene: 2.

This chain connects TRBV5-1 to TRBJ2-4; D unresolved. The CDR3 is 14 amino acids. Trimming removed 4 bases at V and 0 bases at J, with 8 bases between. Germline V gene sequence: CDR1 SGHRS, CDR2 YFSETQ. CDR3 protein: CASSPGIAKNIQYF. CDR3 sequence (DNA): TGCGCCAGCAGCCCCGGTATAGCCAAAAACATTCAGTACTTC.

The count of this clonotype is one. This chain uses TRBV28 with TRBJ2-7; D gene unclear. This CDR3 has 13 amino acids. V lost 5 bases and J lost 2, with 10 bases in between. Germline-derived CDR1 and CDR2 are MDHEN and SYDVKM. The CDR3 sequence is CASSPGHTYEQYF. The CDR3 coding sequence is TGTGCCAGCAGTCCCGGCCATACCTACGAGCAGTACTTC.

This clonotype was detected only a few times. The chain has TRBV7-6 and TRBJ1-1; D unresolved. Trimming pared 3 bases from V and 0 bases from J, leaving 11 bases between. The length of the CDR3 is 15 residues. Per germline, CDR1 SGHVS and CDR2 FNYEAQ. The CDR3 DNA reads TGTGCCAGCAGCTTGGGTTCGGTCATGAACACTGAAGCTTTCTTT. Translated, it gives CASSLGSVMNTEAFF.

Comment on this clonotype: This sequence may be a read error, since a much larger clone differs from it by one base. The V and J genes are TRBV5-1 and TRBJ2-7; D is perhaps TRBD1 or TRBD2 (5 bases each). The length of the CDR3 is 15 residues. CDR1 is SGHRS, CDR2 YFSETQ, per germline. Trimming took off 4 bases at V and 9 bases at J, with 23 bases between the two ends. The CDR3 sequence is CASSQGVSGIHGQYF. CDR3 sequence (DNA): TGCGCCAGCAGCCAGGGCGTCTCCGGGATACACGGGCAGTACTTC.

The J gene is TRBJ2-5, the V gene TRBV5-1; no clear D gene. CDR1 SGHRS and CDR2 YFSETQ come from the germline V gene. This CDR3 contains 15 residues. Trimming stripped 3 bases from V and 2 bases from J, with 14 bases between. The CDR3 sequence: CASSYAYMRQETQYF. The CDR3 region has the DNA TGCGCCAGCAGCTACGCATACATGCGTCAAGAGACCCAGTACTTC.

This clonotype was seen only once. The chain combines TRBV20-1 with TRBJ2-5; no clear D. V was shortened by 2 bases and J by 5 bases, with 3 bases between the two germline ends. The germline CDR1 and CDR2 sequences are DFQATT and SNEGSKA (reference sequence). CDR3 size: 10 residues. CDR3 nucleotides: TGCAGTGCTAGAAGTGAGACCCAGTACTTC. Its protein is CSARSETQYF.

This clonotype has just a few counts. CDR3 sequence (DNA): TGCAGTGCTAGAGAGGACAGGGGAGGTGTTAGTGAGCAGTTCTTC. Its protein is CSAREDRGGVSEQFF. The V and J genes are TRBV20-1 and TRBJ2-1, with 9 bases matching TRBD1. This CDR3 is built from 15 residues. CDR1 and CDR2 from the germline V gene are DFQATT and SNEGSKA (reference sequence). Unmatched junction bases numbered 9, after V lost 0 bases and J lost 9 bases.

The V and J genes are TRBV29-1 and TRBJ2-3; D call uncertain. This CDR3 is built from 12 residues. With 3 bases removed from V and 4 bases from J, the gap between germline ends came to 8 bases. Per germline, CDR1 SQVTM and CDR2 ANQGSEA. This CDR3 reads CSVEVVADTQYF. The DNA for the CDR3 is TGCAGCGTTGAGGTGGTAGCAGATACGCAGTATTTT.

The gene calls are TRBV12-5 and TRBJ2-7; D is unresolved. The CDR3 length is 14 residues. Trimming removed 6 bases from V and 2 bases from J, with 14 bases in between. Germline V CDR1 and CDR2: LGHNT, FRNRAP. CDR3 region: CASGPTPSPYEQYF. CDR3 DNA: TGTGCTAGTGGGCCAACCCCATCACCCTACGAGCAGTACTTC.